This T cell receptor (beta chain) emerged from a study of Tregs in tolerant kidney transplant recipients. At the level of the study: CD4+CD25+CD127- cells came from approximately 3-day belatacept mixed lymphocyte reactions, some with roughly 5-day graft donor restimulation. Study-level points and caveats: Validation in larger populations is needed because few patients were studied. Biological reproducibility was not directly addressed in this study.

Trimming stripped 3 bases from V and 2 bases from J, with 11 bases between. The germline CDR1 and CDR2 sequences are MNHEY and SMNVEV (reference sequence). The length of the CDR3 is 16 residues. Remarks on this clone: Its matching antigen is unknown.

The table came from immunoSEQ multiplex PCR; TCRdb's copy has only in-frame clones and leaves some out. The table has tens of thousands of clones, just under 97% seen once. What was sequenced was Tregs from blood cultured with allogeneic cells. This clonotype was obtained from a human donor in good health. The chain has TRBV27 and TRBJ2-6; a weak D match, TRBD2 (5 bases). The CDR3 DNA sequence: TGTGCCAGCAGTTTGCGGACTTATGCTGGGGCCAACGTCCTGACTTTC. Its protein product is CASSLRTYAGANVLTF.